This paragraph reports one T cell receptor (beta chain). This record belongs to a study of blood T cells in healthy people across ages. For the second PCR, which ran for about 7 to 11 cycles, a sample-barcoded 5' primer and a J-beta primer mix were used. TCRdb processed the 5' RACE reads anew with MiXCR; each CDR3 protein has one entry. The data show some 1.7 million distinct CDR3 sequences, 25% to 30% seen once. Approximately 10 milliliters was the volume of peripheral blood drawn from each donor. The CDR3 has 12 residues. The V gene lost 2 bases and the J gene lost 5 bases, with 5 bases spanning the gap. Germline-derived CDR1 and CDR2 are LNHNV and YYDKDF (reference sequence).

This TCR was sampled from a young woman in good health. The sequencing sample was made of blood. V is TRBV15 and J is TRBJ2-3; D is uncertain. CDR3 protein: CATSRLEDTQYF. The CDR3, as DNA: TGTGCCACCAGCAGACTAGAAGATACGCAGTATTTT.